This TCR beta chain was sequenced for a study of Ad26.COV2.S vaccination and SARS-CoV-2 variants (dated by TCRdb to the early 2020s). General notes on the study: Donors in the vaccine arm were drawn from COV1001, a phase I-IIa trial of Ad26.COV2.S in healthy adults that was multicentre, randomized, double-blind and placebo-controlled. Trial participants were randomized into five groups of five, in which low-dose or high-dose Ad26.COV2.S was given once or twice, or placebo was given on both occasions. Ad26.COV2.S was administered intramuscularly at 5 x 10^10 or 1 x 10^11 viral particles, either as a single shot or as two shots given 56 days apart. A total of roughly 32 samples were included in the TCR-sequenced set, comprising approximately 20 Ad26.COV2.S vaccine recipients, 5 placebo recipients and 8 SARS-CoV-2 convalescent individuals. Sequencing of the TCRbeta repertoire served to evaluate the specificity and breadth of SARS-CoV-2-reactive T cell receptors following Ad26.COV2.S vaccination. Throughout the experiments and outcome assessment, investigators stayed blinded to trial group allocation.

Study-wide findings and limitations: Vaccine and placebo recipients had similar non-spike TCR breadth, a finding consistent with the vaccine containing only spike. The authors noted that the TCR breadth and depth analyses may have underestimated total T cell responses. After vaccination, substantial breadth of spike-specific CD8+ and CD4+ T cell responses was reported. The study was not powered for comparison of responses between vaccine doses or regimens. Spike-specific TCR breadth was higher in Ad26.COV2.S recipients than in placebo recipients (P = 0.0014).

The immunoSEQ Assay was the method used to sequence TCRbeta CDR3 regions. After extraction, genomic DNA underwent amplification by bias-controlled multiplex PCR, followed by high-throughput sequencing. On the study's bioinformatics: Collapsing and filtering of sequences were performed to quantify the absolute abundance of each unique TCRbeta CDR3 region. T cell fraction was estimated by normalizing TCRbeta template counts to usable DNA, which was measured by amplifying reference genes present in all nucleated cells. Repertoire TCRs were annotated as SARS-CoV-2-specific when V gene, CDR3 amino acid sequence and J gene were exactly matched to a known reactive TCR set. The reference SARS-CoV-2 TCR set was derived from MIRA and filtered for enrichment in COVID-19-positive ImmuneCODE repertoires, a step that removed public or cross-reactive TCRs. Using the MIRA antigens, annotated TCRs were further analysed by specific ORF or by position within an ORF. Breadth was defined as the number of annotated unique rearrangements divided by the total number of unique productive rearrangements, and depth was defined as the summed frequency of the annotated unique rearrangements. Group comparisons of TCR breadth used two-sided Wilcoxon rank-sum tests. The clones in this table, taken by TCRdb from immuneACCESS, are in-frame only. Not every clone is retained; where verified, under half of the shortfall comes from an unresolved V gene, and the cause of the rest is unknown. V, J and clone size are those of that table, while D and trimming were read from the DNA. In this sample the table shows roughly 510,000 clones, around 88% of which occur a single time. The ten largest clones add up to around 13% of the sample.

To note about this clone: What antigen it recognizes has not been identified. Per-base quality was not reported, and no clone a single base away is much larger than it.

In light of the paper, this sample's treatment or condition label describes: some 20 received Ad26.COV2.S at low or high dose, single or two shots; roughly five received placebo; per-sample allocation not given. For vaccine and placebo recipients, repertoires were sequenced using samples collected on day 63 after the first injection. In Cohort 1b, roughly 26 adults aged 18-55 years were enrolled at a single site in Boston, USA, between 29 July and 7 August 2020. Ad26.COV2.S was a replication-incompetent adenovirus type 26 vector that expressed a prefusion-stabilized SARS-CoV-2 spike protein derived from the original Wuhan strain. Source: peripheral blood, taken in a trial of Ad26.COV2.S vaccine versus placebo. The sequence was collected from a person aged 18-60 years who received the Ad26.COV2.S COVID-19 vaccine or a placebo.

The CDR3 protein: CASSPGTSGSGGELFF. In nucleotide form, the sequence is TGTGCCAGCTCACCTGGGACTAGCGGGAGTGGCGGGGAGCTGTTTTTT. The sequence joins TRBV18 to TRBJ2-2; a stretch of 14 junction bases matches TRBD2. V trim: 3 bases; J trim: 7 bases; unmatched bases: 4. There are 16 amino acids in the CDR3, from cysteine to phenylalanine inclusive. Here the CDR3 DNA is all that survives: 48 bases in frame from base 1. CDR1 and CDR2, looked up from the germline V gene, are KGHSH and LQKENI.